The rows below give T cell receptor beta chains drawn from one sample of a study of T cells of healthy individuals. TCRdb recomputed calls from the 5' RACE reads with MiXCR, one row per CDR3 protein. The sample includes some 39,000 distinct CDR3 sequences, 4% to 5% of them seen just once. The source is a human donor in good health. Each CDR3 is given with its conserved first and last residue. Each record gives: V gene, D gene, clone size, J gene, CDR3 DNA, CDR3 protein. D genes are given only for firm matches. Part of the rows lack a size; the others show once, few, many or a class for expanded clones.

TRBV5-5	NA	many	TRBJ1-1	TGTGCCAGCAGCTTGGAGTATAGGATGAACACTGAAGCTTTCTTT	CASSLEYRMNTEAFF
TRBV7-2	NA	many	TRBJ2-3	TGTGCCAGCAGCTTAGATCGCAGGGGTATAGATACGCAGTATTTT	CASSLDRRGIDTQYF
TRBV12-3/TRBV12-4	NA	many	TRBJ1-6	TGTGCCAGCAGTTTACAGATTAATTCACCCCTCCACTTT	CASSLQINSPLHF
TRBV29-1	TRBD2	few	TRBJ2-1	TGCAGCGTTGGAGGACTAGCGGGTCCCTCCTACAATGAGCAGTTCTTC	CSVGGLAGPSYNEQFF
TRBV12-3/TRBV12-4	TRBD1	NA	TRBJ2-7	TGTGTCAGCAGCTATAAGACAGGGAAAGGCTACGAGCAGTACTTC	CVSSYKTGKGYEQYF
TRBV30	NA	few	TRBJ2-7	TGTGCCTGGAGTGTGGTAGGGACGGGGTTC	CAWSVVGTGF
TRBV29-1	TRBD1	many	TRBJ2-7	TGCAGCGTTAATGGACAGGTCGGCTCCTACGAGCAGTACTTC	CSVNGQVGSYEQYF
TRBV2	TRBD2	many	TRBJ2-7	TGTGCCAGCTGGCGGGGGGCTGTTCGAGAGCAGTACTTC	CASWRGAVREQYF
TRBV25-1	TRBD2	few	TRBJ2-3	TGTGCCAGCAGTGAATCCCTAGCGGGGGACACAGATACGCAGTATTTT	CASSESLAGDTDTQYF
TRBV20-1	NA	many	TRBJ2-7	TGCAGTGCTGTGAGGACAGAATACGAGCAGTACTTC	CSAVRTEYEQYF
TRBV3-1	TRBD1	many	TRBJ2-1	TGTGCCAGCAGCCAAGCTCCGGGACAGGGGCGGTGGCTTGGTAGGGATGAGCAGTTCTTC	CASSQAPGQGRWLGRDEQFF
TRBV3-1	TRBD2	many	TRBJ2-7	TGTGCCAGCAGCGGGACTACCAGTTCCTACGAGCAGTACTTC	CASSGTTSSYEQYF
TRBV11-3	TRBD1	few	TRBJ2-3	TGTGCCAGCAGCTTAGAAGACAGGGGCACAGATACGCAGTATTTT	CASSLEDRGTDTQYF
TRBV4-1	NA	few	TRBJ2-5	TGCGCCAGCAGCCAAGCGGTTAGCGGAGGGGAGACCCAGTACTTC	CASSQAVSGGETQYF
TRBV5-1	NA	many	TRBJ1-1	TGCGCCAGCAACAGGGACATGAACACTGAAGCTTTCTTT	CASNRDMNTEAFF
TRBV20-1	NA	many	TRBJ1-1	TGCAGTGCTAGAGGGCGTGGGGGGTACGCTTTCTTT	CSARGRGGYAFF
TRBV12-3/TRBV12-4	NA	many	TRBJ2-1	TGTGCCAGCAAGAGGGCCGCTGAGCAGTTCTTC	CASKRAAEQFF
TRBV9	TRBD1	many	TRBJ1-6	TGTGCCAGCAGCACGACAGGGGGCAATTCACCCCTCCACTTT	CASSTTGGNSPLHF
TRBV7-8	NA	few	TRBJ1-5	TGTGCCAGCAGCTATAAAGAGTGGGGTTACAATCAGCCCCAGCATTTT	CASSYKEWGYNQPQHF
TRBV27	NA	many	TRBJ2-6	TGTGCCAGCAGTTTATGGGCCAGCGACTCTGGGGCCAACGTCCTGACTTTC	CASSLWASDSGANVLTF
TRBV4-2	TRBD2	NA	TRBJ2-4	TGTGCCAGCAGCCAAAAGCCTGAGCGGGGGGTTCAGTACTTC	CASSQKPERGVQYF
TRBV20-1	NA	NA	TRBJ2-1	TGCAGTGCTATCGGGCCCCGGGGGATAAATGAGCAGTTCTTC	CSAIGPRGINEQFF
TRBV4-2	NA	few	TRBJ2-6	TGTGCCAGCAGCCCCCCTCATCAGGGAGAAATTATGTCCAACGTCCTGACTTTC	CASSPPHQGEIMSNVLTF
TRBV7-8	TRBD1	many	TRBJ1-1	TGTGCCAGCAGTACAACCACAGGGGTTTGGAATGAAGCTTTCTTT	CASSTTTGVWNEAFF
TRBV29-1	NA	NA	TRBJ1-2	TGCAGCGTTGAAGAGAATCGGGGGGCCAAGGGATACTATGGCTACACCTTC	CSVEENRGAKGYYGYTF
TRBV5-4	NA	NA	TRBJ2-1	TGTGCCAGCAGCTTGGCTTGGGGGAATGAGCAGTTCTTC	CASSLAWGNEQFF
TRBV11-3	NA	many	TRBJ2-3	TGTGCCAGCAGCGGGTCCTCACGCACAGATACGCAGTATTTT	CASSGSSRTDTQYF
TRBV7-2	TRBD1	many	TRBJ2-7	TGTGCCAGCAGCTTAAGGTTCCCTTTTCAGGGGGATACCTACGAGCAGTACTTC	CASSLRFPFQGDTYEQYF
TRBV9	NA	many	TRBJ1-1	TGTGCCAGCAGCGTAGGCTCCGGACGCGACACTGAAGCTTTCTTT	CASSVGSGRDTEAFF
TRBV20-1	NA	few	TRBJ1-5	TGCAGTGCTAGAGAGATAATTGGCGATCGGGGTTCCCAGCATTTT	CSAREIIGDRGSQHF
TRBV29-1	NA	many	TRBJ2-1	TGCAGCGTCACCGACAGGCTCAATGAGCAGTTCTTC	CSVTDRLNEQFF
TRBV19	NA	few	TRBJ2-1	TGTGCCAGTACGGTCGATAGCGGAGCGTACAATGAGCAGTTCTTC	CASTVDSGAYNEQFF
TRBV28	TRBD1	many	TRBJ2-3	TGTGCCAGCAGTTCCAGGGGGCGGACAGATACGCAGTATTTT	CASSSRGRTDTQYF
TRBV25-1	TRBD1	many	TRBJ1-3	TGTGCCAGCGACAGGGGTCAGGCTGGAAACACCATATATTTT	CASDRGQAGNTIYF
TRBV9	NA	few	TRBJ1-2	TGTGCCAGCAGCGCCGGCGGCCCCGGCGACTATGGCTACACCTTC	CASSAGGPGDYGYTF
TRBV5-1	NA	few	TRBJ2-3	TGCGCCAGCAGCCATCGGGACATTGGCACAGATACGCAGTATTTT	CASSHRDIGTDTQYF